This T cell receptor (beta chain) was profiled in a study of T-cell reconstitution after alpha-beta-depleted transplantation in children. Unique molecular identifiers were built into the TCRbeta library. TCRdb ran MiXCR on the PCR reads and lists one entry per CDR3 protein. This sample yields some 500,000 distinct CDR3 sequences, of which around 20% are seen a single time; 3.3% belongs to the top ten. V lost 2 bases and J lost 3; bases outside the gene matches: 7. The CDR3 runs to 15 residues. Germline CDR1 and CDR2: SGDLS and YYNGEE. The source of this sequence is a human donor who donated a stem cell graft to a child with acute lymphoblastic leukemia. The sequencing here drew on PBMCs from the stem cell graft donor, taken from the stem cell graft. The chain links TRBV9 to TRBJ2-5; 7 bases agree with TRBD2. Written as DNA, the CDR3 is TGTGCCAGCAGCGTCAGACTAGCCGGTGAAGAGACCCAGTACTTC. Translated: CASSVRLAGEETQYF.